These 27 T cell receptor beta chains were all obtained from the same sample, sequenced in a study of OX40 agonist ivuxolimab in advanced cancers. The library was obtained by the immunoSEQ multiplex PCR assay. TCRdb took this table from immuneACCESS and kept in-frame rearrangements with V and J called. Such tables lack part of the clones; where checked against another copy, unresolved V genes explain under half of the gap, and the rest is unexplained. The sample table records roughly 92,000 clones; 92% of these occur just once. The top ten hold 3.4% of the sample. The specimen comprised CD4+ or CD8+ T cells sorted from blood, sampled in a trial of the OX40 agonist ivuxolimab. Receptors originate from an adult with an advanced solid tumor such as melanoma, head and neck, liver or kidney cancer.

V usage is TRBV15 and J usage is TRBJ2-3; 7 bases align to TRBD1. Germline V lookup: CDR1 LNHNV, CDR2 YYDKDF (reference sequence). CDR3 size: 18 residues. V shed 0 bases, J shed 0 bases, and the junction held 9 bases outside the gene matches. The CDR3 bases are TGTGCCACCAGCAGAGAACCGGGACAGACTACTAGCACAGATACGCAGTATTTT. Translating it yields CATSREPGQTTSTDTQYF.

This chain uses TRBV27 with TRBJ2-7; D not certain. Trimming took off 2 bases at V and 3 bases at J, with 8 bases between the two ends. CDR1 and CDR2 from the germline V gene are MNHEY and SMNVEV (reference sequence). The CDR3 runs 13 residues. In DNA form, the CDR3 reads TGTGCCAGCAGTTTAGGTCAGTACTACGAGCAGTACTTC. This gives the protein CASSLGQYYEQYF.

This chain connects TRBV27 to TRBJ1-6; TRBD1 is a possible D gene (5 bases). Germline V gene sequence: CDR1 MNHEY, CDR2 SMNVEV (reference sequence). The CDR3 sequence is 18 residues long. Trimming removed 1 base from V and 0 bases from J, with 13 bases in between. CDR3 DNA: TGTGCCAGCAGTTTATTTACAGGAAGGAGCTCCTATAATTCACCCCTCCACTTT. Its protein is CASSLFTGRSSYNSPLHF.

V gene TRBV7-2 combines with J gene TRBJ1-1, with unresolved D. This CDR3 is 14 amino acids long. Germline CDR1 reads SGHTA; CDR2 reads FQGNSA. The V and J ends lost 4 bases and 4 bases respectively, with 13 bases between them. The CDR3 here is CASSSSGSLTEAFF. The CDR3 DNA is TGTGCCAGCAGCTCCTCCGGGTCCCTCACTGAAGCTTTCTTT.

The chain employs TRBV6-1 and TRBJ2-2, with 8 bases fitting TRBD1. The CDR3 is 15 residues long. V lost 2 bases and J lost 3; bases outside the gene matches: 2. The germline gives CDR1 MNHNS, CDR2 SASEGT. The CDR3 bases are TGTGCCAGCAGTGAATTGGACAGGGACACCGGGGAGCTGTTTTTT. This encodes CASSELDRDTGELFF.

The rearrangement uses TRBV4-3 and TRBJ1-1, with 9 bases fitting TRBD1. CDR3 length equals 14 residues. Germline loops: CDR1 LGHNA, CDR2 YSLEER. The V segment lost 4 bases and the J segment 5 bases; nucleotides outside the gene matches: 5. The CDR3 here is CASSLGQGWTEAFF. The CDR3 DNA sequence: TGCGCCAGCAGCCTAGGACAGGGGTGGACTGAAGCTTTCTTT.

J is TRBJ1-1 and V is TRBV6-5; D is uncertain. Trimming took 5 bases from V and 4 from J, leaving 14 bases between them. Per germline, CDR1 MNHEY and CDR2 SVGAGI. This CDR3 is built from 14 residues. The CDR3 nucleotides are TGTGCCAGCAGTCCCGGGATGTTTGGCACTGAAGCTTTCTTT. Amino acids: CASSPGMFGTEAFF.

This clone was seen a handful of times. The J gene is TRBJ2-7, the V gene TRBV27; TRBD2 is a possible D gene (7 bases). This CDR3 region has 14 residues. In germline, CDR1 is MNHEY, CDR2 SMNVEV (reference sequence). Trimming took 3 bases from V and 4 from J, leaving 13 bases between them. Written as DNA, the CDR3 is TGTGCCAGCAGTTTTAGGGGGGGCCCGTACGAGCAGTACTTC. It translates to CASSFRGGPYEQYF.

Worth noting for this clone: Within the sample, other DNA sequences also encode this same CDR3. V usage is TRBV6-5 and J usage is TRBJ1-2; D is possibly TRBD1 (6 bases). Germline V gene data show CDR1 as MNHEY and CDR2 as SVGAGI. The CDR3 has 14 residues. The V end lost 0 bases, the J end lost 2 bases, and 7 bases lay between the germline ends. The CDR3 protein is CASSYSGQNYGYTF. CDR3 nucleotide sequence: TGTGCCAGCAGTTACTCCGGACAGAACTATGGCTACACCTTC.

The chain carries TRBV15 and TRBJ2-5, with D perhaps matching TRBD2 (7 bases). Germline V CDR1 and CDR2: LNHNV, YYDKDF (reference sequence). V was cut by 5 bases and J by 4 bases, with 14 bases left in between. CDR3 length: 14 residues. CDR3 nucleotide sequence: TGTGCCACCAGCGGACGGGGGGCCGGAGAGACCCAGTACTTC. As protein: CATSGRGAGETQYF.

This chain links TRBV9 with TRBJ2-3; D could derive from TRBD1 or TRBD2 (6 bases each). The CDR3 consists of 17 residues. Trimming pared 0 bases from V and 3 bases from J, leaving 17 bases between. From germline, CDR1 is SGDLS and CDR2 YYNGEE. CDR3 DNA sequence: TGTGCCAGCAGCGTAGGGAGGGGGACATTCTATACAGATACGCAGTATTTT. It codes for CASSVGRGTFYTDTQYF.

This clone was seen only once. The J gene is TRBJ1-2, the V gene TRBV27; tentatively, D is TRBD1 (6 bases). This CDR3 comprises 15 residues. The V end was cut by 3 bases, the J end by 6 bases, with 17 bases between. Per germline, CDR1 MNHEY and CDR2 SMNVEV (reference sequence). The CDR3 DNA is TGTGCCAGCAGTTTTGGACAGAGCACTATTCATGGCTACACCTTC. Protein: CASSFGQSTIHGYTF.

The chain joins TRBV5-6 to TRBJ2-3; 9 bases agree with TRBD1. Germline V gene data show CDR1 as SGHDT and CDR2 as YYEEEE. V gave up 2 bases and J gave up 3 bases; unmatched junction bases: 1. CDR3 length equals 14 residues. CDR3 sequence reads: CASSFGTGTDTQYF. CDR3 nucleotide sequence: TGTGCCAGCAGCTTTGGGACAGGGACAGATACGCAGTATTTT.

This clone is a singleton in its sample. The chain employs TRBV27 and TRBJ2-5, with TRBD2 matching 9 bases. The germline CDR1 and CDR2 sequences are MNHEY and SMNVEV (reference sequence). Trimming removed 5 bases from V and 11 bases from J; junction bases left unmatched: 15. This CDR3 has 15 residues. The CDR3: CASSISGRVSREQYF. The CDR3 DNA reads TGTGCCAGCAGTATTAGCGGGAGAGTCTCGAGGGAGCAGTACTTC.

This chain links TRBV30 with TRBJ2-1; 7 positions match TRBD2. With 3 bases clipped from V and 8 bases from J, the junction kept 1 base outside the gene matches. The CDR3 is 11 amino acids. Per the germline V gene, CDR1 is GTSNPN and CDR2 is SVGIG (reference sequence). CDR3 DNA sequence: TGTGCCTGGAGAAGCGGGGATGAGCAGTTCTTC. Translation: CAWRSGDEQFF. Combining the CDR3 with reference TRBV30 and TRBJ2-1 gives the whole variable domain SQTIHQWPATLVQPVGSPLSLECTVEGTSNPNLYWYRQAAGRGLQLLFYSVGIGQISSEVPQNLSASRPQDRQFILSSKKLLLSDSGFYLCAWRSGDEQFFGPGTRLTVL.

The chain couples TRBV27 to TRBJ2-1, with 11 bases aligning to TRBD2. The J segment lost 4 bases and the V segment lost 8 bases, leaving 10 bases of the junction unmatched. The CDR3 consists of 16 residues. Germline V gene sequence: CDR1 MNHEY, CDR2 SMNVEV (reference sequence). The CDR3 region has the DNA TGTGCCAGCGCCGTGAGTACTAGCGGGGGTTACAATGAGCAGTTCTTC. It codes for CASAVSTSGGYNEQFF.

This chain uses TRBV5-6 with TRBJ2-3, with D unresolved. V was trimmed by 5 bases and J by 2 bases, leaving 21 bases between them. This CDR3 spans 17 amino acids. CDR1 is SGHDT, CDR2 YYEEEE, per germline. The CDR3 loop reads CASRSVDGYTPTDTQYF. CDR3 DNA: TGTGCCAGCAGATCTGTGGACGGATACACCCCCACAGATACGCAGTATTTT.

The chain uses TRBV19 and TRBJ2-7; 8 bases are shared with TRBD1. CDR1 is LNHDA and CDR2 is SQIVND in the germline V gene (reference sequence). The CDR3 runs to 13 residues. The trim removed 6 bases at V and 4 bases at J, leaving 5 bases unmatched. For the CDR3, the DNA is TGTGCCAGTAGCGCAGGGGGCGGTTACGAGCAGTACTTC. Translation: CASSAGGGYEQYF.

The V and J genes are TRBV6-5 and TRBJ2-1, with 7 bases matching TRBD2. The CDR3 runs 15 residues. Germline V gene lookup returns CDR1 MNHEY and CDR2 SVGAGI. J lost 2 bases, V lost 3 bases, and 4 bases had no gene match. The chain's CDR3 is CASSYSSGAYNEQFF. The DNA of the CDR3 is TGTGCCAGCAGTTATTCTAGCGGTGCCTACAATGAGCAGTTCTTC.

The gene calls are TRBV19 and TRBJ2-7; 11 bases map to TRBD1. The CDR3 covers 15 residues. The V and J ends lost 5 bases and 3 bases, in that order; junction bases with no gene match: 6. Germline-derived CDR1 and CDR2 are LNHDA and SQIVND (reference sequence). The CDR3 coding sequence is TGTGCCAGTAGTCCCGGGACAGGGGGACTCTACGAGCAGTACTTC. This sequence encodes CASSPGTGGLYEQYF.

V usage is TRBV21-1 and J usage is TRBJ2-7; the listed D gene, TRBD2, was not tested against the DNA. TRBV21-1 is a listed pseudogene. The CDR3 is made up of 18 amino acids. CDR3 sequence reads: CASSKVVTSRYGSYEQYF. The CDR3 bases are TGTGCCAGCAGCAAAGTTGTCACCTCGAGATACGGTTCCTACGAGCAGTACTTC.

As to this clone: At one boundary the junction diverges from the germline segment, which might be a read error. CDR3: CASTLSGTSGGASTDTQYF. CDR3 sequence (DNA): TGTGCCAGCACCTTATCCGGGACTAGCGGGGGGGCTAGCACAGATACGCAGTATTTT. V is TRBV7-8 and J is TRBJ2-3; 16 bases align to TRBD2. Germline CDR1 and CDR2: SGHVS and FQNEAQ. The CDR3 is 19 residues long.

V usage is TRBV28 and J usage is TRBJ2-1, with D maybe TRBD1 (5 bases). V gave up 6 bases and J gave up 15 bases, with 15 bases separating them. Germline CDR1 MDHEN, CDR2 SYDVKM. The CDR3 has 11 residues. In DNA form, the CDR3 reads TGTGCCAGCAGCCCCGGACACCCTGCGTTCTTC. As protein: CASSPGHPAFF. The variable domain in full, with the rest retrieved from reference TRBV28 and TRBJ2-1, is DVKVTQSSRYLVKRTGEKVFLECVQDMDHENMFWYRQDPGLGLRLIYFSYDVKMKEKGDIPEGYSVSREKKERFSLILESASTNQTSMYLCASSPGHPAFFGPGTRLTVL.

The genes are TRBV19 and TRBJ2-1; D is perhaps TRBD2 (7 bases). CDR1 and CDR2 from the germline V gene are LNHDA and SQIVND (reference sequence). The CDR3 covers 16 residues. V gave up 1 base and J gave up 6 bases, with 16 bases separating them. CDR3: CASSIAGGGFSNEQFF. In nucleotides, the CDR3 is TGTGCCAGTAGTATAGCGGGCGGGGGCTTCAGCAATGAGCAGTTCTTC.

Only one count was recorded for this clone. The genes are TRBV10-2 and TRBJ2-5; D is unclear. The CDR3 sequence is 10 residues long. Trimming removed 4 bases from V and 5 bases from J, with 2 bases in between. Germline V gene data show CDR1 as WSHSY and CDR2 as SAAADI. The CDR3 DNA reads as TGCGCCAGCAGTGGGGAGACCCAGTACTTC. It codes for CASSGETQYF.

The rearrangement joins TRBV6-5 to TRBJ1-4; D not resolved. V was trimmed by 5 bases and J by 8 bases, leaving 3 bases between them. The CDR3 loop spans 10 amino acids. Germline V gives CDR1 MNHEY, CDR2 SVGAGI. As DNA, the CDR3 is TGTGCCAGCAGTGGCGAAAAACTGTTTTTT. It codes for CASSGEKLFF.

V gene TRBV6-6 combines with J gene TRBJ2-5; D possibly corresponds to TRBD1 (6 bases). CDR3 size: 12 residues. Germline-derived CDR1 and CDR2 are MNHNY and SVGAGI (reference sequence). The V end was cut by 4 bases, the J end by 5 bases, with 8 bases between. The CDR3 region has the DNA TGTGCCAGCAGTTCAGGGGTCGAGACCCAGTACTTC. This gives the protein CASSSGVETQYF.